The 24 T cell receptor beta chains in this list originate from one sample, sequenced in a study of identifying expanded T cells in peripheral blood. TCRdb's table, derived via immunoSEQ multiplex PCR, lists solely in-frame clones and lacks some. The table lists 100,000 or so clones, 75% to 90% of them singletons. Material: blood. The receptors stem from a person between 18 and 75 years old in good health.

This clone was picked up a small number of times. The chain carries TRBV5-4 and TRBJ2-3; no firm D call. Per the germline V gene, CDR1 is SGHNT and CDR2 is YYREEE (reference sequence). This CDR3 contains 14 residues. V shed 0 bases and J shed 4 bases, with 9 bases lying between them. The CDR3 nucleotides read TGTGCCAGCAGCTTGGATACCGCCTCAGATACGCAGTATTTT. Translating gives CASSLDTASDTQYF.

The CDR3 bases are TGCAGCGTGACGTGGGGCGAAGATACGCAGTATTTT. Translated, it gives CSVTWGEDTQYF. The rearrangement links TRBV29-1 to TRBJ2-3; tentatively, D is TRBD1 (5 bases). Germline-derived CDR1 and CDR2 are SQVTM and ANQGSEA. V dropped 6 bases and J dropped 5 bases, with 12 bases sitting between them. The CDR3 covers 12 residues.

CDR3 amino acids: CASSSRPNTEAFF. The CDR3 DNA reads as TGTGCCAGCAGCTCTAGACCGAACACTGAAGCTTTCTTT. The V and J genes are TRBV7-2 and TRBJ1-1; D gene uncertain. The germline V gene has CDR1 SGHTA and CDR2 FQGNSA. The CDR3 covers 13 residues. Trimming shortened V by 4 bases and J by 1 base, and 7 bases separated the two germline ends.

This rearrangement joins TRBV6-5 to TRBJ2-7; 12 bases are shared with TRBD2. Germline V lookup: CDR1 MNHEY, CDR2 SVGAGI. With V trimmed by 11 bases and J by 6 bases, 14 bases remained unmatched. The CDR3 covers 15 residues. The CDR3 coding sequence is TGTGCCCCCATACCCCCTAGCGGGGGGGCCGGCGAGCAGTACTTC. Protein sequence: CAPIPPSGGAGEQYF.

This sequence joins TRBV18 and TRBJ1-1; 8 positions agree with TRBD1. Germline lookup yields CDR1 KGHSH and CDR2 LQKENI. This CDR3 is built from 15 residues. The V and J ends lost 4 bases and 0 bases, in that order; junction bases with no gene match: 4. The CDR3 region is CASSHGQGLNTEAFF. The CDR3 DNA reads as TGTGCCAGCTCACACGGACAGGGACTGAACACTGAAGCTTTCTTT.

The chain recombines TRBV6-6 with TRBJ2-1; D is possibly TRBD2 (7 bases). The V end lost 5 bases, the J end lost 10 bases, and 24 bases lay between the germline ends. The germline gives CDR1 MNHNY, CDR2 SVGAGI (reference sequence). This CDR3 is 16 amino acids long. The CDR3 nucleotides are TGTGCCAGCAGTGACTTCCACGCGGGGAGGGGGGGGGAGCAGTTCTTC. Residues: CASSDFHAGRGGEQFF.

The chain is built from TRBV28 and TRBJ2-3; 7 bases fit TRBD2. CDR1 is MDHEN and CDR2 is SYDVKM in the germline V gene. This CDR3 spans 14 amino acids. The trim removed 3 bases at V and 6 bases at J, leaving 6 bases unmatched. DNA of the CDR3: TGTGCCAGCAGTTTTAGCGGGCTTGGGGATACGCAGTATTTT. It codes for CASSFSGLGDTQYF.

The CDR3 bases are TGTGCCAGCAGTGGTAGACAGGCCTACGAGCAGTACTTC. This encodes CASSGRQAYEQYF. The chain employs TRBV6-1 and TRBJ2-7; D may be TRBD1 (6 bases). Per the germline V gene, CDR1 is MNHNS and CDR2 is SASEGT. The CDR3 is 13 amino acids. Trimming shortened V by 4 bases and J by 2 bases, and 9 bases separated the two germline ends.

The chain carries TRBV4-3 and TRBJ2-7; D remains ambiguous. V lost 8 bases and J 5 bases, leaving 10 bases between the germline ends. The CDR3 sequence is 11 residues long. Germline loops: CDR1 LGHNA, CDR2 YSLEER. The CDR3 DNA reads TGCGCCAGCCCGACGGCTGACGAGCAGTACTTC. Its protein is CASPTADEQYF.

The DNA of the CDR3 is TGTGCCAGCAGCTTGAGTCAGGGGCGGGAGACCCAGTACTTC. Translated, it gives CASSLSQGRETQYF. J is TRBJ2-5 and V is TRBV5-4; D is perhaps TRBD1 (6 bases). Trimming stripped 1 base from V and 5 bases from J, with 12 bases between. Germline loops: CDR1 SGHNT, CDR2 YYREEE (reference sequence). The CDR3 is 14 residues long.

This chain connects TRBV29-1 to TRBJ1-4; 8 bases fit TRBD1. Trimming removed 2 bases from V and 8 bases from J; junction bases left unmatched: 10. The CDR3 sequence is 15 residues long. Per germline, CDR1 SQVTM and CDR2 ANQGSEA. CDR3 region: CSVESPGQGAEKLFF. The CDR3 DNA follows: TGCAGCGTTGAATCTCCGGGGCAGGGGGCGGAAAAACTGTTTTTT.

The chain couples TRBV28 to TRBJ1-2, with 7 bases aligning to TRBD1. The germline CDR1 and CDR2 sequences are MDHEN and SYDVKM. The CDR3 covers 11 residues. Losses at the gene ends were 5 bases for V and 6 bases for J; bases not matched to a gene: 0. CDR3 protein: CASSDRDGYTF. CDR3 sequence (DNA): TGTGCCAGCAGTGACAGGGATGGCTACACCTTC.

This clone was counted once. V gene TRBV21-1 combines with J gene TRBJ2-7; the D call of TRBD1 is as the table states it, not checked on the DNA. TRBV21-1 is described as a pseudogene. The CDR3 has 12 amino acids. The CDR3 DNA reads as TGTGCCAGCGCCCTCTTTCAGTACGAGCAGTACTTC. It codes for CASALFQYEQYF.

Written as DNA, the CDR3 is TGTGCCAGCAGCCAGGTTCGGGACAGTTTTTACAATGAGCAGTTCTTC. This codes for CASSQVRDSFYNEQFF. The chain has TRBV14 and TRBJ2-1; 7 positions agree with TRBD1. The germline CDR1 and CDR2 sequences are SGHDN and FVKESK. The V gene end was trimmed by 3 bases and the J gene end by 4 bases; junction bases not matched to a gene: 9. The CDR3 spans 16 residues.

The rearrangement links TRBV4-3 to TRBJ1-1, with D possibly TRBD1 on 5 matching bases. Germline V lookup: CDR1 LGHNA, CDR2 YSLEER. This CDR3 comprises 15 residues. V was cut by 0 bases and J by 4 bases, with 12 bases left in between. The CDR3 nucleotides are TGCGCCAGCAGCCAAGATCGGCAGGGAGGCACTGAAGCTTTCTTT. Amino acids: CASSQDRQGGTEAFF.

This clone was seen only once. The J gene is TRBJ2-5, the V gene TRBV27; D possibly uses TRBD1 or TRBD2 (6 bases each). The length of the CDR3 is 15 residues. Germline CDR1 MNHEY, CDR2 SMNVEV (reference sequence). Trimming took off 6 bases at V and 1 base at J, with 15 bases between the two ends. Here the CDR3 DNA reads TGTGCCAGCAGCCTAAGGGGGGCCCGCCAAGAGACCCAGTACTTC. This translates into CASSLRGARQETQYF.

This clone was recorded only once. This chain connects TRBV9 to TRBJ2-1; 9 bases agree with TRBD2. Germline V gene sequence: CDR1 SGDLS, CDR2 YYNGEE. The CDR3 consists of 17 residues. The ends lost 0 bases at V and 2 bases at J; junction bases unmatched: 6. In DNA form, the CDR3 reads TGTGCCAGCAGCGTAGGGGCCAGCGGGGGGCCCTACAATGAGCAGTTCTTC. This codes for CASSVGASGGPYNEQFF.

V is TRBV14 and J is TRBJ1-6; D remains unclear. The length of the CDR3 is 16 residues. Trimming left V 6 bases short and J 7 bases short, with 19 bases between. Germline V gives CDR1 SGHDN, CDR2 FVKESK. The CDR3 DNA reads as TGTGCCAGCAGGGAGAGCGCGACCGAGCGGAATTCACCCCTCCACTTT. It specifies CASRESATERNSPLHF.

In this sample, this clone turned up a few times. The chain recombines TRBV6-6 with TRBJ1-1; D gene unclear. The V and J ends lost 4 bases and 1 base respectively, with 13 bases between them. The CDR3 covers 15 residues. Germline V gives CDR1 MNHNY, CDR2 SVGAGI (reference sequence). The CDR3 DNA is TGTGCCAGCAGTTCTCACCTTGGTTCGAACACTGAAGCTTTCTTT. This translates into CASSSHLGSNTEAFF.

The gene calls are TRBV28 and TRBJ2-5; 10 nucleotides match TRBD1. CDR3 length: 16 amino acids. CDR1 and CDR2 from the germline V gene are MDHEN and SYDVKM. J gave up 3 bases and V 5 bases, and 9 bases lay outside the gene matches. The CDR3 DNA reads TGTGCCAGCAGTGGTACCGGACAGGGGGGGGAAGAGACCCAGTACTTC. It translates to CASSGTGQGGEETQYF.

This clone has only one observation. The chain joins TRBV4-1 to TRBJ1-2; the D is unclear. The CDR3 length is 12 residues. V was trimmed by 0 bases and J by 4 bases, leaving 3 bases between them. Germline V gene data show CDR1 as MGHRA and CDR2 as YSYEKL. CDR3 nucleotides: TGCGCCAGCAGCCAAGATGGCTATGGCTACACCTTC. Protein product: CASSQDGYGYTF.

The chain joins TRBV4-3 to TRBJ1-4; unclear D gene. The CDR3 is made up of 15 amino acids. Deletions cut 1 base from V and 8 bases from J, with 14 bases between. The germline V gene encodes CDR1 LGHNA and CDR2 YSLEER. In DNA form, the CDR3 reads TGCGCCAGCAGCCAAGCTGGTGGGGTTTGGGAAAAACTGTTTTTT. Translating gives CASSQAGGVWEKLFF.

The CDR3 nucleotides are TGTGCCAGCAGACGAAGCCCAGGTACGCAGTATTTT. It codes for CASRRSPGTQYF. The V call is TRBV2, the J call TRBJ2-3; no clear D gene. The CDR3 contains 12 residues. The germline V gene has CDR1 SNHLY and CDR2 FYNNEI. V lost 6 bases and J lost 8, with 12 bases in between.

This rearrangement joins TRBV5-4 to TRBJ2-7, with a tentative D call TRBD2 (7 bases). From germline, CDR1 is SGHNT and CDR2 YYREEE (reference sequence). The ends were cut back, 2 bases at V and 9 bases at J, with 18 bases in the middle. The CDR3 consists of 14 residues. The DNA for the CDR3 is TGTGCCAGCAGCTTAGGGGGGGAAAGAGTAAGGCAGTACTTC. Translation gives CASSLGGERVRQYF.